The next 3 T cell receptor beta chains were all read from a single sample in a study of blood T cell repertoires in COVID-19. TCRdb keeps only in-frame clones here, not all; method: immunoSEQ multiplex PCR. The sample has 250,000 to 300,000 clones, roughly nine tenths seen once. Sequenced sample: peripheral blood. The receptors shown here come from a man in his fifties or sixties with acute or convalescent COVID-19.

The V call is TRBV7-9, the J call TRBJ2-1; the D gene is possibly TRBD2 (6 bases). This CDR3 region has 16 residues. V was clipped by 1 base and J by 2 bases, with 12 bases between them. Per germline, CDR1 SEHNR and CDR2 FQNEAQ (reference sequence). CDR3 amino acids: CASSLDAGFPYNEQFF. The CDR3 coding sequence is TGTGCCAGCAGCTTAGACGCGGGGTTTCCCTACAATGAGCAGTTCTTC.

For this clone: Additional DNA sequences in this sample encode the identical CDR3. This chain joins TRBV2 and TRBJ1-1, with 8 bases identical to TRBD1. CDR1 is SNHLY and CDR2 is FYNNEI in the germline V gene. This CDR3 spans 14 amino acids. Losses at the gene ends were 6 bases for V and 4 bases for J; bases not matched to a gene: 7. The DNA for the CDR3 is TGTGCCAGCAGGGACAGGGTGCTTGGCACTGAAGCTTTCTTT. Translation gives CASRDRVLGTEAFF.

CDR3 protein: CANFPLLAGAQETQYF. CDR3 in DNA: TGTGCCAACTTCCCCCTCCTAGCGGGGGCCCAAGAGACCCAGTACTTC. The rearrangement links TRBV5-4 to TRBJ2-5, with 10 bases that match TRBD2. The CDR3 contains 16 residues. J was trimmed by 1 base and V by 9 bases; bases with no gene match: 12. Germline CDR1 SGHNT, CDR2 YYREEE (reference sequence).